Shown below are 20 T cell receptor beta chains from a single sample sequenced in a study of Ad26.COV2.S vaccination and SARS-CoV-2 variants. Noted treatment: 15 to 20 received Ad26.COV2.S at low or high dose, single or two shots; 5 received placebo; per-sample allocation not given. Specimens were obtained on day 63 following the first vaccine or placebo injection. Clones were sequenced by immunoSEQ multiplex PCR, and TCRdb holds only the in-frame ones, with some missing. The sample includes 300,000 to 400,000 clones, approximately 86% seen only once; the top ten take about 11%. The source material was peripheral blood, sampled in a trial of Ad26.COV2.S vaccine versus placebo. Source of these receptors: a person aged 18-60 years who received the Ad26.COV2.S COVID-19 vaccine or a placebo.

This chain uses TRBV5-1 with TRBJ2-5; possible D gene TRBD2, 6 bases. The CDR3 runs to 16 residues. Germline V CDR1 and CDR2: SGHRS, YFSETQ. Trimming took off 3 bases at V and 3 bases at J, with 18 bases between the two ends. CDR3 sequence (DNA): TGCGCCAGCAGCTGGGGCTCTCTGGGGGGTGAAGAGACCCAGTACTTC. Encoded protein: CASSWGSLGGEETQYF. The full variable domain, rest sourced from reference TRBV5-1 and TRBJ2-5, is KAGVTQTPRYLIKTRGQQVTLSCSPISGHRSVSWYQQTPGQGLQFLFEYFSETQRNKGNFPGRFSGRQFSNSRSEMNVSTLELGDSALYLCASSWGSLGGEETQYFGPGTRLLVL.

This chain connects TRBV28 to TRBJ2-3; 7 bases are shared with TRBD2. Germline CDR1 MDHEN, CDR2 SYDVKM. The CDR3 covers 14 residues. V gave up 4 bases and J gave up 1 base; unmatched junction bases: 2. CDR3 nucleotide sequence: TGTGCCAGCAGTTGGACTAGTCGCACAGATACGCAGTATTTT. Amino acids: CASSWTSRTDTQYF.

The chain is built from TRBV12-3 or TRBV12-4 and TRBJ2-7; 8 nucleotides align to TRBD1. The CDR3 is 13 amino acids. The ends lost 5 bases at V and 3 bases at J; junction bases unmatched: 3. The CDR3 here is CASSTDRVYEQYF. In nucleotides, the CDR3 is TGTGCCAGCAGTACGGACAGGGTCTACGAGCAGTACTTC.

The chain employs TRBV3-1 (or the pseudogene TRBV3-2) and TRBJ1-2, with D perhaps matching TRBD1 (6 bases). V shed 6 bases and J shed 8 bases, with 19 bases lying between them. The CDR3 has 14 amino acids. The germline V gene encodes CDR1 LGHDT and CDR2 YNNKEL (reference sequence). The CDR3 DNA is TGTGCCAGCAGGCCTAACAGGGAGGGAGGCGGCTACACCTTC. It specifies CASRPNREGGGYTF.

In nucleotides, the CDR3 is TGTGCCAGCAGCTTGGTGGGCAGAGATAATTCACCCCTCCACTTT. Its protein product is CASSLVGRDNSPLHF. V is TRBV5-4 and J is TRBJ1-6; D gene ambiguous. CDR1 is SGHNT and CDR2 is YYREEE in the germline V gene (reference sequence). This CDR3 spans 15 amino acids. V dropped 0 bases and J dropped 5 bases, with 9 bases sitting between them.

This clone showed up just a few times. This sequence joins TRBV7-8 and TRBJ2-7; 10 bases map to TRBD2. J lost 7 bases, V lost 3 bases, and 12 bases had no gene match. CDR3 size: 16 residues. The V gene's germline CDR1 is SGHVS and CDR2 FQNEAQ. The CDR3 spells CASSFGSGRASGEQYF. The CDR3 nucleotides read TGTGCCAGCAGCTTTGGGAGCGGGAGGGCCTCGGGGGAGCAGTACTTC.

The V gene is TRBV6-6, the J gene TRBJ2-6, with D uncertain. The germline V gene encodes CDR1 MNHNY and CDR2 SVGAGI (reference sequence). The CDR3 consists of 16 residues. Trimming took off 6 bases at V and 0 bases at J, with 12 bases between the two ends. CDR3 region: CASSLPGVSGANVLTF. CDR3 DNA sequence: TGTGCCAGCAGCCTCCCAGGAGTCTCTGGGGCCAACGTCCTGACTTTC.

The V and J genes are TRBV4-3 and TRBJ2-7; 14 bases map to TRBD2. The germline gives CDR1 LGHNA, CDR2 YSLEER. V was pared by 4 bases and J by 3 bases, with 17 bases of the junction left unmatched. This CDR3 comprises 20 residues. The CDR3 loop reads CASSPHGAGTSGRPYYEQYF. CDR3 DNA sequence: TGCGCCAGCAGCCCGCACGGCGCCGGGACTAGCGGGAGACCTTACTACGAGCAGTACTTC.

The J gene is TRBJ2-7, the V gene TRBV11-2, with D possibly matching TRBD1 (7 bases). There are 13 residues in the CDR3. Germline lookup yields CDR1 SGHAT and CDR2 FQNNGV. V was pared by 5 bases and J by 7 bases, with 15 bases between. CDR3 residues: CASSHGRGEEQYF. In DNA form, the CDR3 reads TGTGCCAGCAGCCACGGCAGGGGGGAAGAGCAGTACTTC.

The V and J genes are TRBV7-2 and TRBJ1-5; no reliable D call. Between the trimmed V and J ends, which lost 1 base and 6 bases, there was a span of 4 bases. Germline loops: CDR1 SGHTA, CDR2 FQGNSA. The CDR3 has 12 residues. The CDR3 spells CASSLEVQPQHF. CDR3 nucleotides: TGTGCCAGCAGCTTAGAAGTTCAGCCCCAGCATTTT.

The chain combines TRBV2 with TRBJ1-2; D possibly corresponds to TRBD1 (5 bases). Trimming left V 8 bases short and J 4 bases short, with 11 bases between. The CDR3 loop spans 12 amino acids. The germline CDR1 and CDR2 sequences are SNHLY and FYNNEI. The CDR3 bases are TGTGCCAGCTGGGCAGGGTCCTATGGCTACACCTTC. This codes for CASWAGSYGYTF.

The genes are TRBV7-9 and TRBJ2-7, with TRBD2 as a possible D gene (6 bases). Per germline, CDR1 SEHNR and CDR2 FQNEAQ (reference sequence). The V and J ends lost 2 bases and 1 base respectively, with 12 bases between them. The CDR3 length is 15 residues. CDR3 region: CASSLLGGPSYEQYF. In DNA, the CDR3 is TGTGCCAGCAGCTTACTCGGGGGTCCATCCTACGAGCAGTACTTC.

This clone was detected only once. CDR3 sequence: CASSQGDRANQPQHF. CDR3 bases: TGCGCCAGCAGCCAAGGGGACAGGGCGAACCAGCCCCAGCATTTT. V is TRBV4-1 and J is TRBJ1-5; 9 positions match TRBD1. CDR1 is MGHRA, CDR2 YSYEKL, per germline. The junction had 5 bases not matched to a gene; V was cut back by 1 base and J by 7 bases. This CDR3 has 15 amino acids.

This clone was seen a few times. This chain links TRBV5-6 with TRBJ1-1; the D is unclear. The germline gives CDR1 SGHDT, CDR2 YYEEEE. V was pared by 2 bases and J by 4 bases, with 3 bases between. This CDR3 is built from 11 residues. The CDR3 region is CASSFLTEAFF. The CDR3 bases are TGTGCCAGCAGCTTCCTCACTGAAGCTTTCTTT.

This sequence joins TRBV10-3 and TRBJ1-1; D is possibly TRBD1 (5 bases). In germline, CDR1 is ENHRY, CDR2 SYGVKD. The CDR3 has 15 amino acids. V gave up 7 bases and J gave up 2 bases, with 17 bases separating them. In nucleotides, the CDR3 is TGTGCCATCACCCCAGCAGGGTACGATAACACTGAAGCTTTCTTT. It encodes CAITPAGYDNTEAFF.

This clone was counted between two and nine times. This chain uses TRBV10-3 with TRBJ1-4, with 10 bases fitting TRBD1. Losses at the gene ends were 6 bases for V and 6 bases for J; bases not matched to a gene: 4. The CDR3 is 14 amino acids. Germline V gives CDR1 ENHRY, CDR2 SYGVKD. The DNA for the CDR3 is TGTGCCATCAGCCCCGGGACAGGGGATGAAAAACTGTTTTTT. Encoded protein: CAISPGTGDEKLFF.

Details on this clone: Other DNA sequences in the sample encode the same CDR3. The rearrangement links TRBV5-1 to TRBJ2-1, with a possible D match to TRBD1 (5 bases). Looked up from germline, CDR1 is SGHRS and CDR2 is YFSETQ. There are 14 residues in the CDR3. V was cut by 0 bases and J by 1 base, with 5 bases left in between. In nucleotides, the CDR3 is TGCGCCAGCAGCTTGGGACAGTCCTACAATGAGCAGTTCTTC. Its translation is CASSLGQSYNEQFF.

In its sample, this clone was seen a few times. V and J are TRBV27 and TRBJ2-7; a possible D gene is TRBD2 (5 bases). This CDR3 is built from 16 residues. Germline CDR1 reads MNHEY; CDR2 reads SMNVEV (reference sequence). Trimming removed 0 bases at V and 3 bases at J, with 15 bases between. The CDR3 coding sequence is TGTGCCAGCAGTTTATCGGGCGGGCGGGCACTCTACGAGCAGTACTTC. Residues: CASSLSGGRALYEQYF.

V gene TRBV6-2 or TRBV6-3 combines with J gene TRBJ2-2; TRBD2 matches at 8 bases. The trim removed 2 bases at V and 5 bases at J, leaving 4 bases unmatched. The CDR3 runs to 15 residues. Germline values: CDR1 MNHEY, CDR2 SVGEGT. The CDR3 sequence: CASSYQRGLTGELFF. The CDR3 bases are TGTGCCAGCAGTTACCAGCGGGGGTTGACCGGGGAGCTGTTTTTT.

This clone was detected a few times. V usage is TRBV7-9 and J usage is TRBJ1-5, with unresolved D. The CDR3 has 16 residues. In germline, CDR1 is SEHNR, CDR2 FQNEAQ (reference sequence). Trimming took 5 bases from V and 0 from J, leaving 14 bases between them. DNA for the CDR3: TGTGCCAGCAGCCCGTCAGGCGCTTATAGCAATCAGCCCCAGCATTTT. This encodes CASSPSGAYSNQPQHF. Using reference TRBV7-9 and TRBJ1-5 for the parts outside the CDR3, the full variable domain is DTGVSQNPRHKITKRGQNVTFRCDPISEHNRLYWYRQTLGQGPEFLTYFQNEAQLEKSRLLSDRFSAERPKGSFSTLEIQRTEQGDSAMYLCASSPSGAYSNQPQHFGDGTRLSIL.